Presented here are 4 T cell receptor beta chains from one specimen sequenced in a study of T cell responses to AZD1222 COVID-19 vaccine. Assay: immunoSEQ multiplex PCR; the TCRdb copy retains only in-frame clones and omits some. This sample has 180,000 or so clones, with around 94% found just once. Source: peripheral blood, taken on day 0 of AZD1222 vaccination. These receptors were obtained from an adult in good health.

Remarks on this clone: A read error may produce the germline difference seen at one junction end. This chain uses TRBV5-1 with TRBJ1-2, with a possible D match to TRBD1 (5 bases). The length of the CDR3 is 15 residues. Germline CDR1 reads SGHRS; CDR2 reads YFSETQ. The DNA of the CDR3 is TGCGCCAGCAGCTTGACGACGGGCGGCACAGGCGGCTGCACCTTC. Protein: CASSLTTGGTGGCTF.

The chain has TRBV5-3 and TRBJ1-5, with no clear D. TRBV5-3 is designated an ORF whose function remains uncertain. Trimming pared 0 bases from V and 3 bases from J, leaving 13 bases between. CDR3 length: 16 amino acids. The CDR3 sequence is CARSLGGGRTNQPQHF. In DNA form, the CDR3 reads TGTGCCAGAAGCTTGGGGGGTGGGCGTACCAATCAGCCCCAGCATTTT.

The chain joins TRBV11-3 to TRBJ2-1; 7 bases align to TRBD1. Losses at the gene ends were 5 bases for V and 7 bases for J; bases not matched to a gene: 2. The CDR3 has 12 amino acids. Germline V gives CDR1 SGHNT, CDR2 YENEEA. The CDR3 protein is CASSDRVNEQFF. CDR3 DNA: TGTGCCAGCAGCGACAGGGTGAATGAGCAGTTCTTC. Drawing the rest from reference TRBV11-3 and TRBJ2-1, the complete variable domain is EAGVVQSPRYKIIEKKQPVAFWCNPISGHNTLYWYLQNLGQGPELLIRYENEEAVDDSQLPKDRFSAERLKGVDSTLKIQPAELGDSAVYLCASSDRVNEQFFGPGTRLTVL.

The chain recombines TRBV18 with TRBJ1-2, with no clear D. Germline lookup yields CDR1 KGHSH and CDR2 LQKENI. V lost 3 bases to trimming and J lost 6 bases, with 14 bases between them. The CDR3 extends over 14 amino acids. The CDR3 sequence is CASSPQVSRDGYTF. The CDR3 DNA reads as TGTGCCAGCTCACCTCAGGTCTCTCGGGATGGCTACACCTTC.